Presented here are 4 T cell receptor beta chains from one specimen sequenced in a study of cytomegalovirus exposure and HLA in healthy donors. In the PCR, 60 Vbeta and 13 Jbeta primers were used. Some clones are missing from TCRdb's copy, which holds only in-frame ones; the method was immunoSEQ multiplex PCR. This table holds 110,000 to 150,000 clones, just under 80% found once. The sequencing sample was made of PBMCs. The receptors originated from a young man in good health and CMV-seronegative.

This clone has a count of ten or more. The rearrangement joins TRBV10-3 to TRBJ1-1; no clear D gene. The CDR3 totals 14 residues. The germline V gene has CDR1 ENHRY and CDR2 SYGVKD. V lost 0 bases, J lost 1 base, and 6 bases lay in between. The CDR3 spells CAISESETNTEAFF. The CDR3 DNA is TGTGCCATCAGTGAGTCGGAGACGAACACTGAAGCTTTCTTT.

CDR3 DNA sequence: TGTGCCAGCAGCACGACCGGGGGGACGTACGAGCAGTACTTC. Its translation is CASSTTGGTYEQYF. The rearrangement links TRBV11-2 to TRBJ2-7; 7 positions match TRBD2. J gave up 4 bases and V 5 bases, and 8 bases lay outside the gene matches. The CDR3 spans 14 residues. Germline V gives CDR1 SGHAT, CDR2 FQNNGV.

V and J are TRBV28 and TRBJ2-1, with TRBD2 matching over 10 bases. CDR3 size: 15 residues. The J segment lost 1 base and the V segment lost 8 bases, leaving 5 bases of the junction unmatched. CDR1 MDHEN and CDR2 SYDVKM come from the germline V gene. The CDR3 spells CASGGLAESYNEQFF. The CDR3 coding sequence is TGTGCCAGCGGAGGACTAGCGGAGTCCTACAATGAGCAGTTCTTC.

The chain combines TRBV7-8 with TRBJ1-3; D ambiguous. V lost 1 base and J lost 0, with 16 bases in between. From germline, CDR1 is SGHVS and CDR2 FQNEAQ. This CDR3 has 18 residues. The DNA for the CDR3 is TGTGCCAGCAGCTTAGAGAGGGTCTATCTATTCTCTGGAAACACCATATATTTT. This sequence encodes CASSLERVYLFSGNTIYF.